Detailed here is one TCR beta chain. These data come from a study of blood T cell repertoires in COVID-19. Some clones are missing from TCRdb's copy, which holds only in-frame ones; the method was immunoSEQ multiplex PCR. The table has more than 95,000 clones, more than 65% seen once; the top ten hold 20% to 30%. The CDR3 has 16 amino acids. The V segment lost 3 bases and the J segment 1 base; nucleotides outside the gene matches: 8. Germline V lookup: CDR1 KGHSH, CDR2 LQKENI. The sequenced material came from peripheral blood. The source is a human donor in a cohort sampled during active COVID-19. V gene TRBV18 combines with J gene TRBJ2-5; TRBD1 matches at 7 bases. Here the CDR3 reads CASSPGGTGVQETQYF. DNA of the CDR3: TGTGCCAGCTCACCGGGCGGAACAGGGGTCCAAGAGACCCAGTACTTC.